Given below is one T cell receptor (beta chain) in context. The target of this receptor is not known. Base qualities are not recorded, but no much larger clone differs from it by a single base. The CDR3 measures 16 amino acids from cysteine to phenylalanine. Of the read, only the CDR3 DNA is kept; its 48 bases are in frame from base 1. V loses 1 base at its end and J loses 4 bases; junction bases beyond the gene matches: 6. CDR1 and CDR2 are read off the germline V gene as LGHNA and YNFKEQ. This record comes from a study of blood T cell repertoires in COVID-19 (TCRdb year 2020). Looking at the study overall: Collaborator samples came from the United States, Italy and Spain and covered acute and convalescent phases of COVID-19. Samples were obtained from the ongoing ImmuneRACE study (first 160 participants) and from 1,254 subjects provided by 6 global collaborators. Deeply sampled blood TCRbeta repertoires from subjects exposed to, actively infected with, or recovered from COVID-19 were included in the dataset. Sample metadata almost always included a de-identified subject ID, COVID-19 status, age in years and sex. A freely available public database, intended as a resource for researchers studying the immune response to SARS-CoV-2, is where the repertoires were released. The material from the prospective study consisted of cDNA or gDNA derived from T cells, B-cell-depleted T cells, or PBMCs. Where available, HLA class I and class II types were obtained from metadata supplied by the sample provider rather than from assay-based typing. What the study reported, not specific to this receptor: How much clinical and demographic metadata was included differed by source and by participant, and the metadata was provided uncurated.

Whole blood was collected in K2EDTA tubes by collaborating institutions according to the institutions' own protocols. Collaborator samples were shipped for TCRbeta analysis as frozen whole blood, isolated PBMCs, or DNA extracted from either sample type. TCRbeta CDR3 regions were amplified from genomic DNA by means of the immunoSEQ Assay, a bias-controlled multiplex PCR. Per the source publication's procedure: Nucleated cell counts per sample were estimated from amplification of reference gene primers within the assay. To quantify the absolute abundance of each unique TCRbeta CDR3 rearrangement, sequence reads were collapsed and filtered. For each sample, productive Simpson clonality was calculated as the square root of Simpson's diversity index over productive rearrangements. The table was pulled from immuneACCESS by TCRdb, which kept in-frame rearrangements only. Such tables lose some clones; where checked, under half of the loss comes from unresolved V genes, and the rest has no known cause. The V and J calls and clone size were taken over from that table, and D and trimming were inferred from the DNA. This sample is represented by under 500,000 clones; roughly 89% of them were singletons. The ten largest clonotypes hold approximately 4.5% of the sample.

Sequencing was performed on peripheral blood. The sequence joins TRBV4-2 to TRBJ2-3; 9 middle bases align to TRBD2. This receptor was identified in a woman in her twenties or thirties with acute or convalescent COVID-19. DNA sequence: TGTGCCAGCAGCCAAGGGGCGGGGGGGCACGCAGATACGCAGTATTTT. Translation gives CASSQGAGGHADTQYF.